This entry describes one T cell receptor (beta chain). As yet, its antigen is unknown. TCRdb reworked the 5' RACE reads into one entry per CDR3 protein, no DNA. The data show almost 450,000 distinct CDR3 sequences, and the top ten clones hold less than 7.5%. This entry comes from a study of T cells expressing NK-cell markers. Study-wide context: Just one sequenced donor of eight was HCMV-seronegative, while seven were seropositive.

Findings and caveats of the study: The study found dominant NKG2C+ clonotypes at roughly 1.0-7.5% of CD8+ T cells in about 6 donors. HCMV specificity of expanded NKG2C+ T cell clones remained unclear.

The CDR3 extends over 15 amino acids. Germline values: CDR1 SGHDT, CDR2 YYEEEE. Specimen: blood T cells: a sorted CD56 or NKG2C T cell subset, CD4+ or CD8+ T cells, or bulk PBMC T cells (not recorded which). This TCR was recovered from a woman between 18 and 70 years old in good health. The V call is TRBV5-6, the J call TRBJ2-6. The CDR3 loop is CASSLFTAGANVLTF.